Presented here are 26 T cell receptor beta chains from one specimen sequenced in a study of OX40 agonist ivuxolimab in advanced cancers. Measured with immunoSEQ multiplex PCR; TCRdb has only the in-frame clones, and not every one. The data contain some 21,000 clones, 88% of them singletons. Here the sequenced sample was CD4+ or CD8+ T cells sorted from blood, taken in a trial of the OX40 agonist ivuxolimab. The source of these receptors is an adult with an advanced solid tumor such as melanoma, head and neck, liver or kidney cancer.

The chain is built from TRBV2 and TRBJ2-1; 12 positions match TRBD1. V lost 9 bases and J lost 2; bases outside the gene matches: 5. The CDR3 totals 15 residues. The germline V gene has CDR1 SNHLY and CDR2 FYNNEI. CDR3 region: CASWGQGAAYNEQFF. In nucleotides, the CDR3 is TGTGCCAGTTGGGGACAGGGGGCCGCCTACAATGAGCAGTTCTTC. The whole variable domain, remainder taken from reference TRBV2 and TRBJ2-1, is EPEVTQTPSHQVTQMGQEVILRCVPISNHLYFYWYRQILGQKVEFLVSFYNNEISEKSEIFDDQFSVERPDGSNFTLKIRSTKLEDSAMYFCASWGQGAAYNEQFFGPGTRLTVL.

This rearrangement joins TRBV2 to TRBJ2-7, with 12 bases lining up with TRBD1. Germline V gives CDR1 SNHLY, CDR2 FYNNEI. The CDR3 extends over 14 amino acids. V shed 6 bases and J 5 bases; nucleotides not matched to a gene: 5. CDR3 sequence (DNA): TGTGCCAGCAGGGCGGGACAGGGGGCGGACGAGCAGTACTTC. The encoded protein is CASRAGQGADEQYF.

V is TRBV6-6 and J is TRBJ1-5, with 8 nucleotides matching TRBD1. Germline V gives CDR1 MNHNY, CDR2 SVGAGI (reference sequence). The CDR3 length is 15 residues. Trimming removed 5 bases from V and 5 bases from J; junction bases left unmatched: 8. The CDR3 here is CASSARGRDDQPQHF. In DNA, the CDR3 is TGTGCCAGCAGTGCCAGGGGGCGAGATGATCAGCCCCAGCATTTT.

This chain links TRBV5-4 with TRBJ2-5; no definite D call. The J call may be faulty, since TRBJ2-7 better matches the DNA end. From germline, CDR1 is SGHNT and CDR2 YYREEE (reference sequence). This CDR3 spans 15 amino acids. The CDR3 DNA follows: TGTGCCAGCAGCAACGAAGGAAGTGGGACCTACGAGCAGTACTTC. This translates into CASSNEGSGTYEQYF.

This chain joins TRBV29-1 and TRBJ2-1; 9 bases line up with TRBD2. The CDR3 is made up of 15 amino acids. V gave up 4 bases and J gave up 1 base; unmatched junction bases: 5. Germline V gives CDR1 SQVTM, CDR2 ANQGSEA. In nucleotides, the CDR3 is TGCAGCGTTGGCGGGGGGGCCGCGTCCTACAATGAGCAGTTCTTC. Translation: CSVGGGAASYNEQFF.

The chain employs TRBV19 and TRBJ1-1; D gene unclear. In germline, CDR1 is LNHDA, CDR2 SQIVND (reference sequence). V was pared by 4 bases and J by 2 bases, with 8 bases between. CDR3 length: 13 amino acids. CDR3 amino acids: CASSRGYNTEAFF. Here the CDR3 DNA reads TGTGCCAGTAGTAGGGGATACAACACTGAAGCTTTCTTT.

The CDR3 loop is CASSLALSSTRDNEQFF. The CDR3 DNA reads TGTGCCAGCAGCTTGGCCCTATCTAGCACGCGAGACAATGAGCAGTTCTTC. The rearrangement joins TRBV5-5 to TRBJ2-1; D is possibly TRBD2 (5 bases). The germline V gene encodes CDR1 SGHKS and CDR2 YYEKEE (reference sequence). The CDR3 is 17 amino acids. V lost 0 bases and J lost 5, with 18 bases in between.

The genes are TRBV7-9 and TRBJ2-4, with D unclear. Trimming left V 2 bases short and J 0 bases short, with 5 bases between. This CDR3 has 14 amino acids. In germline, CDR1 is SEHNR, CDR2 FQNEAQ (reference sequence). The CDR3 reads CASSLPLAKNIQYF. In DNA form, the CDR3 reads TGTGCCAGCAGCTTACCTTTAGCCAAAAACATTCAGTACTTC.

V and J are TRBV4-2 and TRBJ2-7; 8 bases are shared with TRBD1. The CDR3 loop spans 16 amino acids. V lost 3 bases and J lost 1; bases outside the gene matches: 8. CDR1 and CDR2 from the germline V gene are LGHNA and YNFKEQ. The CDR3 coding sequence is TGTGCCAGCAGCCAGGGCGACGGGACAGGTTCCTACGAGCAGTACTTC. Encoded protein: CASSQGDGTGSYEQYF.

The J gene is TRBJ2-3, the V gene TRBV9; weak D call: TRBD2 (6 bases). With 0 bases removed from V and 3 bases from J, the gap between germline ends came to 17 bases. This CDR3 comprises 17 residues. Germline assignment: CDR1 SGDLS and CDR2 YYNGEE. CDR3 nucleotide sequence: TGTGCCAGCAGCGTAGCTCATGGGGAGGTAGGGACAGATACGCAGTATTTT. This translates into CASSVAHGEVGTDTQYF.

The CDR3 DNA reads as TGTGCCAGCAGTTACCGCAATCAGCCCCAGCATTTT. Translation: CASSYRNQPQHF. The gene calls are TRBV6-7 and TRBJ1-5; D remains ambiguous. TRBV6-7 carries the ORF label, with uncertain function. The germline V and J ends were trimmed by 2 bases and 2 bases, with 1 base remaining between them. The CDR3 sequence is 12 residues long.

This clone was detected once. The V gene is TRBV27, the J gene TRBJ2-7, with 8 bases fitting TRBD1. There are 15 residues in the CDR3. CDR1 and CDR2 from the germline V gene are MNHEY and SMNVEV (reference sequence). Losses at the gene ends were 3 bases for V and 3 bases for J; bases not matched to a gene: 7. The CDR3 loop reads CASSFMTGVNYEQYF. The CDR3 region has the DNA TGTGCCAGCAGTTTCATGACAGGGGTGAACTACGAGCAGTACTTC.

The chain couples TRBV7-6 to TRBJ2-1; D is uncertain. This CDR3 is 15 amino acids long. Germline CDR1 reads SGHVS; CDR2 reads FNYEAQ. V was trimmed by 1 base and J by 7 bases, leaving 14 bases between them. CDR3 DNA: TGTGCCAGCAGCTTAGAGCTGGGGATGATAAATGAGCAGTTCTTC. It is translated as CASSLELGMINEQFF.

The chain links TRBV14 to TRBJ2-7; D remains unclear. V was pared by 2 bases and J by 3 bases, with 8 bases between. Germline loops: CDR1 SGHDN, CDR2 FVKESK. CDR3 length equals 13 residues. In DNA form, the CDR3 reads TGTGCCAGCAGCCAAAAGGGAAGCTACGAGCAGTACTTC. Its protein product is CASSQKGSYEQYF. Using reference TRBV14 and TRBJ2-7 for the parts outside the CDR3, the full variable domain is EAGVTQFPSHSVIEKGQTVTLRCDPISGHDNLYWYRRVMGKEIKFLLHFVKESKQDESGMPNNRFLAERTGGTYSTLKVQPAELEDSGVYFCASSQKGSYEQYFGPGTRLTVT.

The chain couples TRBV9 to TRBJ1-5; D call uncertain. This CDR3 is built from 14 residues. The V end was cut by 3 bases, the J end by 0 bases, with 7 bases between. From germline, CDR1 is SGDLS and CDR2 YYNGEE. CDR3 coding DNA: TGTGCCAGCAGCGCGCGTAATAGCAATCAGCCCCAGCATTTT. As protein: CASSARNSNQPQHF.

The CDR3 DNA reads as TGTGCCAGCAGTTACTCGAGGGTGTACGAGCAGTACTTC. Amino acid sequence: CASSYSRVYEQYF. The chain couples TRBV6-5 to TRBJ2-7; perhaps TRBD2 as D (5 bases). CDR1 is MNHEY and CDR2 is SVGAGI in the germline V gene. This CDR3 has 13 amino acids. The V end was cut by 0 bases, the J end by 4 bases, with 7 bases between.

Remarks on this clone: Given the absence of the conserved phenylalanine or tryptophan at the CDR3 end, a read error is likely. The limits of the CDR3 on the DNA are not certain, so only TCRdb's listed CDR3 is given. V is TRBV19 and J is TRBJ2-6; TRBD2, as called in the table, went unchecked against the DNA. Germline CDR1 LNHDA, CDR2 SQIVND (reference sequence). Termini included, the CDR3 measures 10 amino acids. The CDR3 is CASIPTSGRE.

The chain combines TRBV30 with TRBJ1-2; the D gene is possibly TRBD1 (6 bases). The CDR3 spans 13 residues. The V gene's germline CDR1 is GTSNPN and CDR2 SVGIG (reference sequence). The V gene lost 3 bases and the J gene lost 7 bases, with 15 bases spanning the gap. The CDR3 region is CAWSLGGASGYTF. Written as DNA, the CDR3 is TGTGCCTGGAGCCTCGGGGGGGCCTCTGGCTACACCTTC.

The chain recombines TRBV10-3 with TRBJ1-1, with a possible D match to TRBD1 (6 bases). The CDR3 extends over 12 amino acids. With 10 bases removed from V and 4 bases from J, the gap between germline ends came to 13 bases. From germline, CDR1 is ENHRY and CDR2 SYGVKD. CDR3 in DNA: TGTGCCACCCTAGGGGGAGTCACTGAAGCTTTCTTT. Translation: CATLGGVTEAFF.

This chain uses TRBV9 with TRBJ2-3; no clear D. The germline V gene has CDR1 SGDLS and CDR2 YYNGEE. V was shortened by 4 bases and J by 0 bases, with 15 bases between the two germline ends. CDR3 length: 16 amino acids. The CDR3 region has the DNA TGTGCCAGCAGCCAACGACGCGCTCCTAGCACAGATACGCAGTATTTT. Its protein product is CASSQRRAPSTDTQYF.

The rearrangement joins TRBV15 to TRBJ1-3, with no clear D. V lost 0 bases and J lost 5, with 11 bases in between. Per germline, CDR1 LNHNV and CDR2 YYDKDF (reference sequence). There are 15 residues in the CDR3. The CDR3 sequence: CATSRERAPRNTIYF. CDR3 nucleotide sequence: TGTGCCACCAGCAGAGAGCGGGCGCCGAGAAACACCATATATTTT.

The CDR3 DNA sequence: TGTGCCAGCACCAGAAGATCAAGGGCAGGCAAAGAGACCCAGTACTTC. It translates to CASTRRSRAGKETQYF. This chain links TRBV27 with TRBJ2-5; D call uncertain. V lost 7 bases and J 3 bases, leaving 21 bases between the germline ends. This CDR3 has 16 residues. Per the germline V gene, CDR1 is MNHEY and CDR2 is SMNVEV (reference sequence).

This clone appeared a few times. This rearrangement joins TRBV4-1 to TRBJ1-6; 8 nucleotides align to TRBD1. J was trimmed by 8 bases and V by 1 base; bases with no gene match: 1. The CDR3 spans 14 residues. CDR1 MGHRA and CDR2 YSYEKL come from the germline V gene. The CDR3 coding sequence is TGCGCCAGCAGCCAAGTGACAGGGGATTCACCCCTCCACTTT. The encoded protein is CASSQVTGDSPLHF.

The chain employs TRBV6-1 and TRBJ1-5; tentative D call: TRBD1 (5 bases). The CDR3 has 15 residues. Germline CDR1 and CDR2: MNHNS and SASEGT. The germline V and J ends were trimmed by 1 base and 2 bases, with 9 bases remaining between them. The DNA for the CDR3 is TGTGCCAGCAGTGAAGGGGTAGGGGGCAATCAGCCCCAGCATTTT. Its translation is CASSEGVGGNQPQHF.

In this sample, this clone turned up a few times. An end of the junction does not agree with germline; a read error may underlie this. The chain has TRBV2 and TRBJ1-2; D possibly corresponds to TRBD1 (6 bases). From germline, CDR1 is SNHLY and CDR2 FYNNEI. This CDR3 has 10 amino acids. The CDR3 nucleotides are TGTGCCAGCACGTCACCGGACAGTCTCTTC. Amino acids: CASTSPDSLF.

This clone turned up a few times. The CDR3 loop is CASSEWGHVEAFF. DNA for the CDR3: TGTGCCAGCAGTGAATGGGGACACGTTGAAGCTTTCTTT. The rearrangement uses TRBV6-1 and TRBJ1-1, with D maybe TRBD1 (6 bases). V gave up 2 bases and J gave up 7 bases, with 11 bases separating them. Looked up from germline, CDR1 is MNHNS and CDR2 is SASEGT. The CDR3 is made up of 13 amino acids.